This passage covers 8 T cell receptor beta chains from one sample sequenced in a study of shared clonotypes between healthy human individuals. Profiling relied on immunoSEQ multiplex PCR, and the TCRdb table lists in-frame clones only, not all of them. The data hold more than 2,000,000 clones, with just over 90% observed a single time. Material for sequencing was naive CD4+ T cells from PBMCs. The subset denotes: CD45RA+ positively selected. These receptor sequences come from a man aged 18 to 35 in good health. Some clones in this sample may be carry-over from other donors' samples.

The rearrangement joins TRBV5-6 to TRBJ1-1, with D maybe TRBD1 (5 bases). The CDR3 has 14 amino acids. V gave up 2 bases and J gave up 0 bases, with 8 bases separating them. Per the germline V gene, CDR1 is SGHDT and CDR2 is YYEEEE. This chain's CDR3 is CASSFRGLNTEAFF. The CDR3 coding sequence is TGTGCCAGCAGCTTTAGGGGTTTGAACACTGAAGCTTTCTTT.

The V call is TRBV9, the J call TRBJ2-1, with 9 bases identical to TRBD2. The CDR3 runs 16 residues. Germline V gives CDR1 SGDLS, CDR2 YYNGEE. The V segment lost 3 bases and the J segment 6 bases; nucleotides outside the gene matches: 10. The CDR3 bases are TGTGCCAGCAGCGCGACGGGACTAGCAGTCCCCAATGAGCAGTTCTTC. Encoded protein: CASSATGLAVPNEQFF.

The V and J genes are TRBV9 and TRBJ2-3; D may be TRBD2 (5 bases). This CDR3 is built from 12 residues. With 4 bases removed from V and 7 bases from J, the gap between germline ends came to 10 bases. Germline CDR1 is SGDLS and CDR2 is YYNGEE. Written as DNA, the CDR3 is TGTGCCAGCAGCTCCTCGGGGAATACGCAGTATTTT. Protein: CASSSSGNTQYF.

The chain is built from TRBV27 and TRBJ1-2; TRBD1 aligns across 8 bases. Losses at the gene ends were 4 bases for V and 6 bases for J; bases not matched to a gene: 7. CDR3 size: 14 residues. CDR1 and CDR2 (germline): MNHEY, SMNVEV (reference sequence). As DNA, the CDR3 is TGTGCCAGCAGTTCCCTGACAGGGGTAAATGGCTACACCTTC. This sequence encodes CASSSLTGVNGYTF.

The chain combines TRBV4-1 with TRBJ1-5, with a possible D match to TRBD1 (6 bases). With 3 bases removed from V and 7 bases from J, the gap between germline ends came to 10 bases. Germline values: CDR1 MGHRA, CDR2 YSYEKL. This CDR3 region has 13 residues. CDR3 amino acids: CASSQGAGQPQHF. The CDR3 DNA follows: TGCGCCAGCAGCCAGGGGGCCGGACAGCCCCAGCATTTT.

The chain is built from TRBV7-2 and TRBJ2-7; the match to TRBD2 covers 10 bases. J was trimmed by 5 bases and V by 1 base; bases with no gene match: 11. The CDR3 is made up of 17 amino acids. In germline, CDR1 is SGHTA, CDR2 FQGNSA. The CDR3 loop reads CASSLVSGASGSHEQYF. DNA for the CDR3: TGTGCCAGCAGCTTAGTCTCGGGTGCTAGCGGGAGCCACGAGCAGTACTTC.

The V and J genes are TRBV7-2 and TRBJ2-6; D is undetermined. Looked up from germline, CDR1 is SGHTA and CDR2 is FQGNSA. This CDR3 has 13 residues. V shed 0 bases and J shed 13 bases, with 10 bases lying between them. The CDR3 region is CASSLASAGVLTF. Written as DNA, the CDR3 is TGTGCCAGCAGCTTAGCCTCCGCCGGAGTCCTGACTTTC.

The chain has TRBV9 and TRBJ1-5; D unclear. CDR3 size: 16 residues. V lost 0 bases to trimming and J lost 2 bases, with 12 bases between them. Germline V gene data show CDR1 as SGDLS and CDR2 as YYNGEE. CDR3 protein: CASSVGPVAGNQPQHF. The CDR3 nucleotides are TGTGCCAGCAGCGTAGGACCAGTAGCGGGCAATCAGCCCCAGCATTTT.